This T cell receptor (beta chain) comes out of a study of blood T cells in healthy people across ages. Study results and limitations: Versus aged donors, long-lived donors had higher diversity and more naive CD4+ cells.

PBMCs were isolated at a quantity of at least 6.5 million per sample. Extracted total RNA amounted to at least 5.5 micrograms for each sample. As to this clonotype: Its specificity is unknown. A read error may account for a junction end that differs from germline.

In germline, CDR1 is SGHTA, CDR2 FQGTGA. The CDR3 consists of 16 residues. For the second PCR, which ran for about 6 to 11 cycles, a sample-barcoded 5' primer and a J-beta primer mix were used. MiXCR was run by TCRdb on the 5' RACE reads, yielding one entry per CDR3 protein. Found here are approximately 1.5 million distinct CDR3 sequences, about 31% of them singletons; the top ten hold 11%. This clonotype was obtained from a woman aged 25 to 39 in good health. The specimen sequenced was blood. The chain links TRBV7-3 to TRBJ1-2; no reliable D call. CDR3 sequence: CVSSYSAGPANYDYTF. The CDR3 DNA reads TGTGTCAGCAGCTACTCAGCGGGCCCGGCTAACTATGACTACACCTTC.